Sequencing of this TCR beta chain was carried out in a study of Siglec-9 on CD8 T cells in melanoma. General study points: In melanoma tumors, a Siglec-9-marked effector memory CD8+ subset reportedly appeared to accumulate.

TCRdb keeps only in-frame clones here, not all; method: immunoSEQ multiplex PCR. Counted here are 30,000 to 45,000 clones, roughly 84% occurring once; the ten biggest clones make up under 2%. CDR1 and CDR2 (germline): LGHNA, YNFKEQ. The V end lost 4 bases, the J end lost 0 bases, and 13 bases lay between the germline ends. The CDR3 contains 15 residues. A remark on this clone: As yet, its antigen is unknown.

Sequenced material: Siglec-9- CD8+ T cells sorted from blood. This TCR was sampled from a human donor in good health. The chain uses TRBV4-2 and TRBJ2-7; D gene unclear. The DNA of the CDR3 is TGTGCCAGCAGCCTGTCCGAAAGCAGCTCCTACGAGCAGTACTTC. Its translation: CASSLSESSSYEQYF.